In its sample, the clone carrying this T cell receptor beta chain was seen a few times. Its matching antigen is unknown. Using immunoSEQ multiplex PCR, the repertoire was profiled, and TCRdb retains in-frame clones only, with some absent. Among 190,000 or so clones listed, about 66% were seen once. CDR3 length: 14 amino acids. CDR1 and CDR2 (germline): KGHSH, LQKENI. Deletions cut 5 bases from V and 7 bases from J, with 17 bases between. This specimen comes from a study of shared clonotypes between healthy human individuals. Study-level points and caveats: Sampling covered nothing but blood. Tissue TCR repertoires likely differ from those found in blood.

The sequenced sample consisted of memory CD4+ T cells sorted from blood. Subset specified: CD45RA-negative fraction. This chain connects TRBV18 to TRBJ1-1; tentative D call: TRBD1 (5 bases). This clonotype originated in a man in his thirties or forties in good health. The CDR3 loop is CASSGLTGGNEAFF. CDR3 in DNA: TGTGCCAGCTCAGGATTGACGGGGGGTAATGAAGCTTTCTTT. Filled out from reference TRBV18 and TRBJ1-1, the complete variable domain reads NAGVMQNPRHLVRRRGQEARLRCSPMKGHSHVYWYRQLPEEGLKFMVYLQKENIIDESGMPKERFSAEFPKEGPSILRIQQVVRGDSAAYFCASSGLTGGNEAFFGQGTRLTVV.